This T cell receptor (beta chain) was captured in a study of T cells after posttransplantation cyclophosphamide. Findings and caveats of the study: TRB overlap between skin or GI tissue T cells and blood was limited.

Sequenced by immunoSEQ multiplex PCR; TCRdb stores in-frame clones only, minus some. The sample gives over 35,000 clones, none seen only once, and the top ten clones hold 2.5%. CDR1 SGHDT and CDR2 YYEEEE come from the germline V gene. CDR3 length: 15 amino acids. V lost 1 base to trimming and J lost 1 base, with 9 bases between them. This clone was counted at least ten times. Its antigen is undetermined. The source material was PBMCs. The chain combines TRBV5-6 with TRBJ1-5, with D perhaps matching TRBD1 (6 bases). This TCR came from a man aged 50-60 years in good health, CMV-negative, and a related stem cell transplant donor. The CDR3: CASSLYGGSNQPQHF. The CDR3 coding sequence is TGTGCCAGCAGCTTGTATGGGGGCAGCAATCAGCCCCAGCATTTT.